This T cell receptor (beta chain) was identified in a study of shared clonotypes between healthy human individuals. V was trimmed by 1 base and J by 4 bases, leaving 17 bases between them. Per the germline V gene, CDR1 is SGHDN and CDR2 is FVKESK. This CDR3 is built from 16 residues. Sequenced by immunoSEQ multiplex PCR; TCRdb stores in-frame clones only, minus some. The sample holds 600,000 to 750,000 clones; around 90% are singletons and the top ten take about 33%. Donors were healthy HIV-negative adults without recently reported acute infections or vaccinations. Among the donors, all were Caucasian adults who lived in Nashville, Tennessee.

The material sequenced was memory CD8+ T cells from PBMCs. Subset given: CD45RO+ cells pooled with CCR7-negative TemRA cells. The receptor's source is a man aged 18 to 30 in good health. Some clones in this sample may be carry-over from other donors' samples. The rearrangement links TRBV14 to TRBJ2-7; D may match TRBD1 or TRBD2 (5 bases each). The CDR3 bases are TGTGCCAGCAGCCAAGCCGCCGGGACCCTCCTATACGAGCAGTACTTC. Amino acid sequence: CASSQAAGTLLYEQYF.